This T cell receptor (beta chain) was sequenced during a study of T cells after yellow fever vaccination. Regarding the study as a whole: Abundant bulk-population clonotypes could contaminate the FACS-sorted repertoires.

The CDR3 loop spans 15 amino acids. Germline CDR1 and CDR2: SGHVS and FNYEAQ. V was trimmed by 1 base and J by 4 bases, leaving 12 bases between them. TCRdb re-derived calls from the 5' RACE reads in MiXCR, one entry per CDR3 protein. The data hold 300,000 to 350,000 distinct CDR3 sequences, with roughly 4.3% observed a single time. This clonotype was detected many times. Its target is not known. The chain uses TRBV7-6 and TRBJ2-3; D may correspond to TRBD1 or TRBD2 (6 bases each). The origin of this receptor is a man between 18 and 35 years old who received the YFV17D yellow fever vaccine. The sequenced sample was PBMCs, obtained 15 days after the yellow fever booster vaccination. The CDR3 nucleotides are TGTGCCAGCAGCTTAGACAGGGACTTTCCAGATACGCAGTATTTT. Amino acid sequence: CASSLDRDFPDTQYF. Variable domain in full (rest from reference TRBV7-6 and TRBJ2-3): GAGVSQSPRYKVTKRGQDVALRCDPISGHVSLYWYRQALGQGPEFLTYFNYEAQQDKSGLPNDRFSAERPEGSISTLTIQRTEQRDSAMYRCASSLDRDFPDTQYFGPGTRLTVL.